One and the same sample provided the 24 T cell receptor beta chains below, sequenced in a study of CD8+CD57+ T cells in acquired aplastic anemia. Flow cytometry had shown expanded CD8+CD57+ cells in the patients chosen for sequencing. Using genomic DNA as the template, TCR beta VDJ and CDR3 profiling was carried out. TCRdb re-called the reads with MiXCR, one entry per CDR3 protein. In the table there are a few hundred thousand distinct CDR3 sequences, roughly 50% of which are singletons. The sequencing input was sorted CD4+, CD8+, or CD8+CD57+ T cells (not recorded which) from PBMCs. The receptor source for this set is a human donor with aplastic anemia.

This clonotype was recorded at least ten times. The chain uses TRBV20-1 and TRBJ2-7; TRBD2 aligns across 8 bases. The CDR3 loop spans 14 amino acids. J was trimmed by 3 bases and V by 6 bases; bases with no gene match: 10. From germline, CDR1 is DFQATT and CDR2 SNEGSKA (reference sequence). This chain's CDR3 is CSAPGPGTSYEQYF. DNA of the CDR3: TGCAGTGCCCCGGGCCCCGGGACTAGCTACGAGCAGTACTTC.

This clonotype was counted ten times or more. This chain connects TRBV6-1 to TRBJ1-5, with D perhaps TRBD1 (5 bases). The ends were cut back, 5 bases at V and 2 bases at J, with 7 bases in the middle. In germline, CDR1 is MNHNS, CDR2 SASEGT. The CDR3 contains 13 residues. In nucleotides, the CDR3 is TGTGCCAGCAGTTTCAGGGGCAATCAGCCCCAGCATTTT. It is translated as CASSFRGNQPQHF.

J is TRBJ1-1 and V is TRBV7-2, with D unresolved. Germline V lookup: CDR1 SGHTA, CDR2 FQGNSA. The CDR3 sequence is 13 residues long. Trimming shortened V by 5 bases and J by 6 bases, and 13 bases separated the two germline ends. The CDR3 sequence is CASSLGFGPEAFF. The CDR3 DNA follows: TGTGCCAGCAGCCTCGGGTTCGGACCTGAAGCTTTCTTT.

The chain employs TRBV15 and TRBJ1-5, with TRBD1 matching over 9 bases. CDR1 is LNHNV, CDR2 YYDKDF, per germline (reference sequence). The J segment lost 1 base and the V segment lost 0 bases, leaving 1 base of the junction unmatched. The CDR3 loop spans 16 amino acids. The CDR3, as DNA: TGTGCCACCAGCAGAGAGACAGGGGGGAGCAATCAGCCCCAGCATTTT. Translated, it gives CATSRETGGSNQPQHF. Full variable domain (outside the CDR3, taken from reference TRBV15 and TRBJ1-5): DAMVIQNPRYQVTQFGKPVTLSCSQTLNHNVMYWYQQKSSQAPKLLFHYYDKDFNNEADTPDNFQSRRPNTSFCFLDIRSPGLGDTAMYLCATSRETGGSNQPQHFGDGTRLSIL.

The chain carries TRBV2 and TRBJ1-2; D unclear. Trimming removed 5 bases from V and 2 bases from J, with 12 bases in between. The CDR3 runs to 14 residues. Germline values: CDR1 SNHLY, CDR2 FYNNEI. CDR3 in amino acids: CASSIKGLNYGYTF. Here the CDR3 DNA reads TGTGCCAGCAGTATCAAGGGATTGAACTATGGCTACACCTTC.

This clonotype was seen ten or more times. The J gene is TRBJ2-1, the V gene TRBV7-6; 11 positions match TRBD2. This CDR3 comprises 18 residues. V shed 5 bases, J shed 9 bases, and the junction held 18 bases outside the gene matches. Germline V gene data show CDR1 as SGHVS and CDR2 as FNYEAQ. The CDR3 sequence is CASSKGGGSSGGAIEQFF. DNA of the CDR3: TGTGCCAGCAGCAAGGGGGGAGGTAGTAGCGGGGGGGCCATTGAGCAGTTCTTC. The full variable domain, its missing parts supplied by reference TRBV7-6 and TRBJ2-1, is GAGVSQSPRYKVTKRGQDVALRCDPISGHVSLYWYRQALGQGPEFLTYFNYEAQQDKSGLPNDRFSAERPEGSISTLTIQRTEQRDSAMYRCASSKGGGSSGGAIEQFFGPGTRLTVL.

This chain links TRBV5-6 with TRBJ1-5, with 8 bases fitting TRBD1. Germline lookup yields CDR1 SGHDT and CDR2 YYEEEE. CDR3 length: 15 residues. Trimming removed 2 bases from V and 4 bases from J; junction bases left unmatched: 5. The CDR3 nucleotides are TGTGCCAGCAGCTTCGGACAGGGACTGAATCAGCCCCAGCATTTT. It is translated as CASSFGQGLNQPQHF.

This rearrangement joins TRBV25-1 to TRBJ1-4, with D possibly being TRBD1 (6 bases). Germline assignment: CDR1 MGHDK and CDR2 SYGVNS. Trimming stripped 5 bases from V and 7 bases from J, with 17 bases between. The CDR3 is made up of 15 amino acids. DNA of the CDR3: TGTGCCAGCAGTAAAGGCGCAGGGGCTCTTGAAAAACTGTTTTTT. Its translation is CASSKGAGALEKLFF.

In its sample, this clonotype was seen many times. The chain has TRBV20-1 and TRBJ1-6; D gene unclear. Per germline, CDR1 DFQATT and CDR2 SNEGSKA (reference sequence). V was pared by 6 bases and J by 6 bases, with 12 bases between. There are 13 residues in the CDR3. Here the CDR3 reads CSAPTGGNSPLHF. The DNA of the CDR3 is TGCAGTGCCCCGACGGGCGGTAATTCACCCCTCCACTTT.

Ten or more counts support this clonotype. J is TRBJ1-5 and V is TRBV2, with a weak D call TRBD1 (6 bases). The CDR3 contains 14 residues. Germline lookup yields CDR1 SNHLY and CDR2 FYNNEI. Trimming pared 3 bases from V and 8 bases from J, leaving 14 bases between. The CDR3 DNA follows: TGTGCCAGCAGTGACGAGGGGGGGGGGAAGCCCCAGCATTTT. It codes for CASSDEGGGKPQHF.

J is TRBJ2-7 and V is TRBV30, with 8 positions matching TRBD1. The CDR3 length is 15 residues. V lost 5 bases to trimming and J lost 5 bases; unmatched junction nucleotides: 14. Germline values: CDR1 GTSNPN, CDR2 SVGIG (reference sequence). The CDR3 DNA is TGTGCCTGGGGCGACAGGGGCCGTTTCGCCGACGAGCAGTACTTC. It encodes CAWGDRGRFADEQYF.

This clonotype has at least ten counts. The V gene is TRBV2, the J gene TRBJ1-5; the D gene is possibly TRBD1 (6 bases). CDR3 length: 14 amino acids. Germline CDR1 and CDR2: SNHLY and FYNNEI. Trimming stripped 8 bases from V and 4 bases from J, with 15 bases between. CDR3 DNA sequence: TGTGCCAGCCACTCGGGACATTTTAATCAGCCCCAGCATTTT. Translating it yields CASHSGHFNQPQHF. The entire variable domain, with the rest obtained from reference TRBV2 and TRBJ1-5, is as follows: EPEVTQTPSHQVTQMGQEVILRCVPISNHLYFYWYRQILGQKVEFLVSFYNNEISEKSEIFDDQFSVERPDGSNFTLKIRSTKLEDSAMYFCASHSGHFNQPQHFGDGTRLSIL.

Details on this clonotype: A much larger clonotype is one base distant, so this may be a read error. In DNA, the CDR3 is TGTGCCAGCAGCATAGCTTCCGGGTCGAACACCGGGGAGCTGTTTTTT. This gives the protein CASSIASGSNTGELFF. The chain has TRBV11-2 and TRBJ2-2; D gene unclear. V was pared by 5 bases and J by 0 bases, with 13 bases between. Germline V gene sequence: CDR1 SGHAT, CDR2 FQNNGV. The CDR3 loop spans 16 amino acids. The full variable domain, with the rest looked up from reference TRBV11-2 and TRBJ2-2, is EAGVAQSPRYKIIEKRQSVAFWCNPISGHATLYWYQQILGQGPKLLIQFQNNGVVDDSQLPKDRFSAERLKGVDSTLKIQPAKLEDSAVYLCASSIASGSNTGELFFGEGSRLTVL.

The chain employs TRBV10-2 and TRBJ2-7; the match to TRBD2 covers 9 bases. This CDR3 comprises 14 residues. Germline CDR1 reads WSHSY; CDR2 reads SAAADI. The V segment lost 6 bases and the J segment 4 bases; nucleotides outside the gene matches: 7. The CDR3 reads CASRGGLANYEQYF. DNA for the CDR3: TGCGCCAGCAGGGGCGGACTAGCGAATTACGAGCAGTACTTC.

This chain uses TRBV6-1 with TRBJ1-2; 10 bases match TRBD1. The CDR3 extends over 14 amino acids. V trimming: 6 bases; J trimming: 3 bases; junction bases outside the gene matches: 4. CDR1 is MNHNS, CDR2 SASEGT, per germline. The CDR3 region is CASRAGTGDYGYTF. In DNA form, the CDR3 reads TGTGCCAGCAGGGCCGGGACAGGGGACTATGGCTACACCTTC.

This clonotype was seen a handful of times. At one end the junction does not follow the germline gene, possibly because of a read error. The V call is TRBV7-8, the J call TRBJ2-2; 8 bases agree with TRBD1. Per the germline V gene, CDR1 is SGHVS and CDR2 is FQNEAQ. This CDR3 has 18 amino acids. This CDR3 is CASSAGTGGLTGTGGLFF. The CDR3 DNA is TGTGCCAGCAGCGCGGGGACAGGAGGCCTCACGGGCACCGGGGGGCTGTTTTTT.

The chain combines TRBV25-1 with TRBJ2-7; 10 positions agree with TRBD1. V shed 3 bases and J 5 bases; nucleotides not matched to a gene: 7. CDR3 size: 15 residues. Germline assignment: CDR1 MGHDK and CDR2 SYGVNS. CDR3 coding DNA: TGTGCCAGCAGTGACCGGGACAGGGGTGTCCACGAGCAGTACTTC. Protein product: CASSDRDRGVHEQYF.

CDR3 loop: CASQARERDEQYF. The DNA for the CDR3 is TGTGCCAGCCAAGCAAGAGAACGGGACGAGCAGTACTTC. The V call is TRBV2, the J call TRBJ2-7, with D unclear. The CDR3 contains 13 residues. V was shortened by 8 bases and J by 5 bases, with 16 bases between the two germline ends. Germline CDR1 reads SNHLY; CDR2 reads FYNNEI.

A few counts support this clonotype. This chain links TRBV10-3 with TRBJ1-2; D not certain. Germline V lookup: CDR1 ENHRY, CDR2 SYGVKD. The CDR3 is 14 residues long. V dropped 3 bases and J dropped 0 bases, with 8 bases sitting between them. The CDR3 here is CAISERGPNYGYTF. The CDR3 DNA reads TGTGCCATCAGTGAAAGAGGGCCTAACTATGGCTACACCTTC.

The rearrangement uses TRBV20-1 and TRBJ2-7; 8 nucleotides line up with TRBD2. Germline CDR1 reads DFQATT; CDR2 reads SNEGSKA (reference sequence). The CDR3 sequence is 13 residues long. With V trimmed by 4 bases and J by 3 bases, 5 bases remained unmatched. CDR3 amino acids: CSATASGRYEQYF. The CDR3 bases are TGCAGTGCTACCGCTAGCGGGCGCTACGAGCAGTACTTC.

This clonotype has a single count. The chain carries TRBV7-3 and TRBJ1-5; 9 bases line up with TRBD1. The CDR3 length is 17 residues. V was pared by 2 bases and J by 4 bases, with 9 bases of the junction left unmatched. Germline values: CDR1 SGHTA, CDR2 FQGTGA. In DNA, the CDR3 is TGTGCCAGCAGCTTAGCTATGGGACAGGGTCCGAATCAGCCCCAGCATTTT. Protein: CASSLAMGQGPNQPQHF.

This clonotype has a count of ten or more. This sequence joins TRBV7-6 and TRBJ2-7; the D is unclear. V lost 4 bases and J lost 3, with 13 bases in between. This CDR3 is built from 14 residues. Germline CDR1 SGHVS, CDR2 FNYEAQ. CDR3 in amino acids: CASSSGVVSYEQYF. In nucleotides, the CDR3 is TGTGCCAGCAGCTCGGGCGTGGTTAGCTACGAGCAGTACTTC.

The CDR3 region is CASSPGNFLSGANVLTF. The DNA of the CDR3 is TGTGCCAGCAGCCCAGGGAACTTCCTCTCTGGGGCCAACGTCCTGACTTTC. V is TRBV9 and J is TRBJ2-6, with D maybe TRBD1 (5 bases). V was pared by 4 bases and J by 0 bases, with 14 bases between. The CDR3 extends over 17 amino acids. The germline gives CDR1 SGDLS, CDR2 YYNGEE.

This clonotype was observed many times. The chain has TRBV19 and TRBJ2-2; 7 bases are a match to TRBD1. The germline V gene has CDR1 LNHDA and CDR2 SQIVND (reference sequence). The V segment lost 4 bases and the J segment 4 bases; nucleotides outside the gene matches: 6. CDR3 length: 15 amino acids. DNA for the CDR3: TGTGCCAGTAGTAAGGGGGCAGCTCTCACCGGGGAGCTGTTTTTT. Protein: CASSKGAALTGELFF.